A selection of T cell receptor beta chains follows, all from one sample in a study of T cells in Graves' hyperthyroidism and ophthalmopathy. TCRdb used MiXCR to reprocess the multiplex PCR reads, holding one entry per CDR3 protein. The data show some 500,000 distinct CDR3 sequences, around a quarter seen once. Sequencing was performed on blood. These receptor sequences come from a woman aged 25 to 39 with Graves' ophthalmopathy. Both conserved end residues are part of each CDR3. A D gene is named only where the DNA matches it firmly. Clone size is given for some rows only: seen once, a few or many times, or a class if the clone is expanded.

CDR3 protein	CDR3 DNA	V gene	J gene	D gene	clone size
CASSLGVVGSRGYTF	TGTGCCAGCAGCTTAGGGGTTGTGGGCAGCCGTGGCTACACCTTC	TRBV7-9	TRBJ1-2	.	many
CASRTQNQPQHF	TGTGCCAGCAGGACGCAGAATCAGCCCCAGCATTTT	TRBV28	TRBJ1-5	.	many
CASSPWAPGTGGYGYTF	TGTGCCAGCAGTCCCTGGGCACCCGGGACAGGGGGCTATGGCTACACCTTC	TRBV6-1	TRBJ1-2	TRBD1	.
CASSLGQSGYTF	TGTGCCAGCAGCTTAGGGCAGTCTGGCTACACCTTC	TRBV7-8	TRBJ1-2	.	many
CASSYRLGTGTETQYF	TGTGCCAGCAGTTACCGGTTGGGCACTGGGACGGAGACCCAGTACTTC	TRBV6-2/TRBV6-3	TRBJ2-5	.	many
CSARGKREPAGYEQYF	TGCAGTGCTAGGGGCAAGCGGGAGCCAGCCGGGTACGAGCAGTACTTC	TRBV20-1	TRBJ2-7	TRBD2	.
CASSYPGLAGGPNEQYF	TGTGCCAGCAGTTACCCCGGGCTAGCGGGGGGGCCCAACGAGCAGTACTTC	TRBV6-5	TRBJ2-7	TRBD2	.
CASSQAEGEQYF	TGTGCCAGCAGCCAAGCAGAGGGCGAGCAGTACTTC	TRBV3-1	TRBJ2-7	.	many
CASSLRHEQYF	TGTGCCAGCAGTTTAAGGCACGAGCAGTACTTC	TRBV12-3/TRBV12-4	TRBJ2-7	.	.
CSAEPTRTDYGYTF	TGCAGTGCTGAACCGACCCGGACTGATTATGGCTACACCTTC	TRBV20-1	TRBJ1-2	.	many
CASSQHYRSGEGYGYTF	TGCGCCAGCAGCCAACATTACCGGTCGGGGGAGGGGTATGGCTACACCTTC	TRBV4-1	TRBJ1-2	.	many
CASSHVGPYEQYF	TGTGCCAGCAGCCATGTGGGGCCCTACGAGCAGTACTTC	TRBV6-2/TRBV6-3	TRBJ2-7	.	many
CASSLGTGPSTEAFF	TGCGCCAGCAGCTTGGGAACCGGGCCATCCACTGAAGCTTTCTTT	TRBV5-1	TRBJ1-1	.	many
CASSRKWNQPQHF	TGTGCCAGCAGCCGCAAGTGGAATCAGCCCCAGCATTTT	TRBV6-1	TRBJ1-5	.	.
CASSYSAGQGRSGANVLTF	TGTGCCAGCAGTTACTCGGCGGGACAGGGGAGATCTGGGGCCAACGTCCTGACTTTC	TRBV6-2/TRBV6-3	TRBJ2-6	TRBD1	many
CSVEEGAVKETQYF	TGCAGCGTTGAAGAGGGGGCGGTAAAAGAGACCCAGTACTTC	TRBV29-1	TRBJ2-5	.	many
CASSLSAGTDIYEQYF	TGTGCCAGCAGTTTATCCGCCGGGACGGACATCTACGAGCAGTACTTC	TRBV28	TRBJ2-7	.	few
CASSGPTGGGGEVHGYTF	TGTGCCAGCAGCGGACCGACAGGGGGCGGCGGGGAGGTCCATGGCTACACCTTC	TRBV11-1	TRBJ1-2	TRBD1	many
CASRLAPTGELFF	TGTGCCAGCAGACTAGCGCCAACCGGGGAGCTGTTTTTT	TRBV7-3	TRBJ2-2	TRBD2	many
CASSDGTVNTGELFF	TGTGCCAGCAGTGATGGGACAGTAAACACCGGGGAGCTGTTTTTT	TRBV2	TRBJ2-2	TRBD1	.
CAIADAETQYF	TGTGCCATCGCGGACGCCGAGACCCAGTACTTC	TRBV10-3	TRBJ2-5	.	.
CASSYSKTSGGPRVYYEQYF	TGTGCCAGCAGTTACTCGAAGACTAGCGGGGGACCGCGAGTATACTACGAGCAGTACTTC	TRBV6-2/TRBV6-3	TRBJ2-7	TRBD2	.